The rows below give T cell receptor beta chains drawn from one sample of a study of identical twins. From the 5' RACE reads, TCRdb called clonotypes with MiXCR, one entry per CDR3 protein. The sample has about 330,000 distinct CDR3 sequences; roughly an eighth are singletons. This same sample was also part of a study on yellow fever vaccine responses in identical twins.

Material for sequencing was CD8+ T cells sorted from blood. The source is a young woman in good health. The CDR3 runs from the conserved cysteine through the conserved F or W. Only part of the rows carry a size: once, few, many, or a class if the clone is expanded.

size | J | V | CDR3
- | TRBJ2-7 | TRBV20-1 | CSASGQGYEQYF
- | TRBJ2-5 | TRBV5-1 | CASSLGRESRETQYF
- | TRBJ2-3 | TRBV12-3/TRBV12-4 | CASARTDTQYF
- | TRBJ2-3 | TRBV6-2/TRBV6-3 | CASSYSLEGRGDTDTQYF
once | TRBJ2-6 | TRBV2 | CASSEHLDVSGANVLTF
many | TRBJ2-3 | TRBV5-1 | CASSLGRGASDTQYF
few | TRBJ1-4 | TRBV7-9 | CASSLFVEDRLNEKLFF
few | TRBJ1-1 | TRBV7-9 | CASNGGGLNTEAFF
many | TRBJ2-1 | TRBV29-1 | CSVLSGNEQFF
many | TRBJ2-3 | TRBV3-1 | CASSQGGLSTDTQYF
- | TRBJ2-3 | TRBV5-6 | CASSNGDTQYF
- | TRBJ2-2 | TRBV28 | CASLSGTVNTGELFF
few | TRBJ2-5 | TRBV7-8 | CASSPDWIQETQYF
few | TRBJ1-1 | TRBV7-9 | CASSPIDRNEAFF
- | TRBJ2-1 | TRBV7-3 | CASSLTGPDRPLDEQFF
few | TRBJ1-2 | TRBV11-2 | CASSLDMGLGYGYTF
few | TRBJ2-1 | TRBV4-1 | CASSPRPADGLAGASYNEQFF
few | TRBJ2-7 | TRBV3-1 | CASSPGAGSYEQYF
- | TRBJ2-1 | TRBV4-1 | CASSQFSSGGKNEQFF
few | TRBJ2-3 | TRBV6-5 | CASSYTGQTSTADTQYF
- | TRBJ2-3 | TRBV10-3 | CAISGASGSSTDTQYF
few | TRBJ2-2 | TRBV6-1 | CASSPLGTAGELFF
few | TRBJ2-3 | TRBV2 | CASSQGRHTDTQYF
many | TRBJ2-7 | TRBV12-3/TRBV12-4 | CASSWGRVLRYEQYF
few | TRBJ1-4 | TRBV7-8 | CASSLGQGRHGNEKLFF
many | TRBJ2-7 | TRBV12-3/TRBV12-4 | CASSDSGRAPYEQYF
few | TRBJ2-7 | TRBV28 | CASSFYPGSYEQYF
few | TRBJ2-1 | TRBV11-2 | CASSLAGTSPYNEQFF
- | TRBJ2-1 | TRBV5-5 | CASTVGTGGSYNEQFF
many | TRBJ2-7 | TRBV10-3 | CAIRGPGYEQYF
- | TRBJ2-3 | TRBV27 | CASSLSAGRDTQYF
many | TRBJ2-3 | TRBV12-3/TRBV12-4 | CASSSTTSGATDTQYF
- | TRBJ2-7 | TRBV19 | CASSRGQGPSYEQYF
- | TRBJ1-4 | TRBV28 | CASSLDRAFSVEKLFF
- | TRBJ2-1 | TRBV6-1 | CASRLGARGDNEQFF
- | TRBJ1-5 | TRBV27 | CATGWGNQPQHF
- | TRBJ2-5 | TRBV27 | CASSRFGYREETQYF
many | TRBJ2-5 | TRBV9 | CASSPGLAGHQETQYF
- | TRBJ2-7 | TRBV9 | CASSVGLALEQYF
many | TRBJ2-5 | TRBV5-1 | CASSLYPRGPGETQYF
- | TRBJ1-2 | TRBV12-3/TRBV12-4 | CASAPGTGKGGYTF
few | TRBJ2-3 | TRBV7-6 | CASSSPSLTDTQYF
- | TRBJ2-1 | TRBV12-3/TRBV12-4 | CASSSGTSGLGPSDNEQFF
- | TRBJ1-3 | TRBV7-6 | CASSLEIAFSGNTIYF